These 17 T cell receptor beta chains share one sample of origin, sequenced in a study of cytomegalovirus exposure and HLA in healthy donors. Using immunoSEQ multiplex PCR, the repertoire was profiled, and TCRdb retains in-frame clones only, with some absent. The sample yields some 59,000 clones, roughly 87% seen once. The sequenced material came from PBMCs. The origin of the receptors is a woman aged 18-29 years in good health and CMV-seropositive.

The chain joins TRBV15 to TRBJ1-5, with 8 positions matching TRBD1. The CDR3 is 17 residues long. CDR1 and CDR2 (germline): LNHNV, YYDKDF (reference sequence). V lost 0 bases, J lost 0 bases, and 4 bases stayed unmatched. CDR3 region: CATSREDRGYSNQPQHF. The DNA of the CDR3 is TGTGCCACCAGCAGAGAAGACAGGGGATATAGCAATCAGCCCCAGCATTTT.

The chain joins TRBV30 to TRBJ1-3; D is undetermined. The V end was cut by 0 bases, the J end by 2 bases, with 8 bases between. Germline CDR1 is GTSNPN and CDR2 is SVGIG (reference sequence). There are 14 residues in the CDR3. DNA for the CDR3: TGTGCCTGGAGTGTAGTTGGAGCTGGAAACACCATATATTTT. Its translation is CAWSVVGAGNTIYF.

V is TRBV30 and J is TRBJ2-5; TRBD2 matches at 8 bases. The CDR3 is 12 amino acids. CDR1 and CDR2 from the germline V gene are GTSNPN and SVGIG (reference sequence). V lost 4 bases and J lost 5; bases outside the gene matches: 3. CDR3 sequence (DNA): TGTGCCTGGATGGCGGGGGGCGAGACCCAGTACTTC. Translation: CAWMAGGETQYF.

This clone was observed once. The rearrangement joins TRBV5-6 to TRBJ1-5; 8 bases map to TRBD1. V lost 4 bases and J lost 2; bases outside the gene matches: 8. There are 16 residues in the CDR3. Germline V lookup: CDR1 SGHDT, CDR2 YYEEEE. CDR3 nucleotide sequence: TGTGCCAGCAGCCGGACAGGGAACGGTGGCAATCAGCCCCAGCATTTT. Encoded protein: CASSRTGNGGNQPQHF.

The rearrangement joins TRBV19 to TRBJ1-2, with TRBD1 identical over 10 bases. V was clipped by 3 bases and J by 7 bases; unmatched bases: 5. The CDR3 is made up of 14 amino acids. Germline V gene sequence: CDR1 LNHDA, CDR2 SQIVND (reference sequence). Here the CDR3 DNA reads TGTGCCAGTAGTATCAGACAGGGGGCAAGTGGCTACACCTTC. This sequence encodes CASSIRQGASGYTF.

CDR3 nucleotide sequence: TGTGCCAGCAGTGACAGGGAGATGAACACTGAAGCTTTCTTT. It encodes CASSDREMNTEAFF. The rearrangement uses TRBV6-5 and TRBJ1-1; 7 positions agree with TRBD1. This CDR3 contains 14 residues. V dropped 5 bases and J dropped 0; count of bases not matched to a gene: 3. Per germline, CDR1 MNHEY and CDR2 SVGAGI.

The chain is built from TRBV7-3 and TRBJ2-1; 7 nucleotides line up with TRBD1. The germline V gene encodes CDR1 SGHTA and CDR2 FQGTGA. CDR3 length: 13 residues. V trimming: 5 bases; J trimming: 6 bases; junction bases outside the gene matches: 4. DNA of the CDR3: TGTGCCAGCAGCCCGGGACAGCCCAATGAGCAGTTCTTC. This sequence encodes CASSPGQPNEQFF.

The chain couples TRBV27 to TRBJ1-2; 10 bases are shared with TRBD1. This CDR3 comprises 18 residues. V dropped 0 bases and J dropped 0; count of bases not matched to a gene: 7. Germline CDR1 reads MNHEY; CDR2 reads SMNVEV (reference sequence). The CDR3 DNA reads as TGTGCCAGCAGTTTATCGTGGGGACAGGGGAAAACTAACTATGGCTACACCTTC. Protein: CASSLSWGQGKTNYGYTF.

J is TRBJ1-2 and V is TRBV13; 10 bases are shared with TRBD1. CDR3 length: 15 residues. Germline V gene lookup returns CDR1 PRHDT and CDR2 FYEKMQ (reference sequence). The J segment lost 1 base and the V segment lost 5 bases, leaving 4 bases of the junction unmatched. The CDR3 sequence: CASSPRDRGNYGYTF. The CDR3 coding sequence is TGTGCCAGCAGCCCACGGGACAGGGGTAACTATGGCTACACCTTC. Combining the CDR3 with reference TRBV13 and TRBJ1-2 gives the whole variable domain AAGVIQSPRHLIKEKRETATLKCYPIPRHDTVYWYQQGPGQDPQFLISFYEKMQSDKGSIPDRFSAQQFSDYHSELNMSSLELGDSALYFCASSPRDRGNYGYTFGSGTRLTVV.

This sequence joins TRBV30 and TRBJ1-1, with D unclear. V lost 5 bases and J lost 2, with 12 bases in between. Germline CDR1 reads GTSNPN; CDR2 reads SVGIG (reference sequence). This CDR3 is 13 amino acids long. The CDR3 nucleotides are TGTGCCTGGCGCCCGACTCTTAACACTGAAGCTTTCTTT. It yields the protein CAWRPTLNTEAFF.

This chain connects TRBV7-2 to TRBJ1-3, with D unresolved. V was trimmed by 0 bases and J by 9 bases, leaving 9 bases between them. This CDR3 comprises 13 residues. Germline CDR1 SGHTA, CDR2 FQGNSA. CDR3 protein: CASSLAEGATIYF. CDR3 sequence (DNA): TGTGCCAGCAGCTTAGCGGAGGGAGCCACCATATATTTT.

J is TRBJ1-2 and V is TRBV15, with TRBD1 identical over 8 bases. Germline CDR1 is LNHNV and CDR2 is YYDKDF (reference sequence). V lost 6 bases and J lost 7; bases outside the gene matches: 16. The CDR3 is made up of 16 amino acids. The CDR3 DNA sequence: TGTGCCACCAGTCTTAGAGGACAGGGCGCTAGGGGTGGCTACACCTTC. Protein sequence: CATSLRGQGARGGYTF.

V usage is TRBV11-2 and J usage is TRBJ1-1; TRBD1 might be the D (5 bases). This CDR3 has 16 amino acids. Germline loops: CDR1 SGHAT, CDR2 FQNNGV. V dropped 2 bases and J dropped 0 bases, with 13 bases sitting between them. In DNA form, the CDR3 reads TGTGCCAGCAGCTTACGGACGGGGGGACTGAACACTGAAGCTTTCTTT. It specifies CASSLRTGGLNTEAFF.

This chain joins TRBV5-1 and TRBJ2-1, with 10 bases that match TRBD2. Trimming took 0 bases from V and 10 from J; bases not matched to a gene: 4. Germline assignment: CDR1 SGHRS and CDR2 YFSETQ. The CDR3 runs 14 residues. The CDR3 region has the DNA TGCGCCAGCAGCTTGGCTCTAGCGGGGGAAGAGCAGTTCTTC. This gives the protein CASSLALAGEEQFF.

The chain links TRBV7-9 to TRBJ1-1, with 9 bases lining up with TRBD1. The CDR3 is 15 residues long. CDR1 is SEHNR, CDR2 FQNEAQ, per germline (reference sequence). After removal of 5 bases from V and 0 bases from J, the junction contained 4 bases not matched to a gene. CDR3 protein: CASSPRQGVNTEAFF. In nucleotides, the CDR3 is TGTGCCAGCAGCCCGCGACAGGGGGTGAACACTGAAGCTTTCTTT.

The chain employs TRBV30 and TRBJ2-7; 7 nucleotides match TRBD2. There are 11 residues in the CDR3. Germline assignment: CDR1 GTSNPN and CDR2 SVGIG (reference sequence). The V and J ends lost 8 bases and 2 bases, in that order; junction bases with no gene match: 3. This chain's CDR3 is CAHGTTYEQYF. The CDR3 bases are TGTGCCCACGGGACTACCTACGAGCAGTACTTC. The entire variable domain, with the rest obtained from reference TRBV30 and TRBJ2-7, is as follows: SQTIHQWPATLVQPVGSPLSLECTVEGTSNPNLYWYRQAAGRGLQLLFYSVGIGQISSEVPQNLSASRPQDRQFILSSKKLLLSDSGFYLCAHGTTYEQYFGPGTRLTVT.

The chain uses TRBV5-1 and TRBJ1-1; 12 bases agree with TRBD1. V lost 4 bases and J lost 5; bases outside the gene matches: 3. The germline V gene encodes CDR1 SGHRS and CDR2 YFSETQ. This CDR3 is built from 14 residues. In DNA form, the CDR3 reads TGCGCCAGCAGCAGGGGACAGGGGGCGACTGAAGCTTTCTTT. It yields the protein CASSRGQGATEAFF.